This T cell receptor (beta chain) is drawn from a study of control samples from healthy donors and cancer patients. V was cut by 6 bases and J by 2 bases, with 16 bases left in between. Per germline, CDR1 KGHSH and CDR2 LQKENI. The CDR3 length is 15 residues. Clones were sequenced by immunoSEQ multiplex PCR, and TCRdb holds only the in-frame ones, with some missing. The sample has 150,000 or so clones, roughly 94% seen once; the top ten hold about 5.6%. The rearrangement links TRBV18 to TRBJ1-2; TRBD1 might be the D (5 bases). The sequenced sample was blood. The clonotype comes from a middle-aged man in good health. The CDR3, as DNA: TGTGCCAGCTCCCCTATGGACAAAACAAACTATGGCTACACCTTC. This gives the protein CASSPMDKTNYGYTF.